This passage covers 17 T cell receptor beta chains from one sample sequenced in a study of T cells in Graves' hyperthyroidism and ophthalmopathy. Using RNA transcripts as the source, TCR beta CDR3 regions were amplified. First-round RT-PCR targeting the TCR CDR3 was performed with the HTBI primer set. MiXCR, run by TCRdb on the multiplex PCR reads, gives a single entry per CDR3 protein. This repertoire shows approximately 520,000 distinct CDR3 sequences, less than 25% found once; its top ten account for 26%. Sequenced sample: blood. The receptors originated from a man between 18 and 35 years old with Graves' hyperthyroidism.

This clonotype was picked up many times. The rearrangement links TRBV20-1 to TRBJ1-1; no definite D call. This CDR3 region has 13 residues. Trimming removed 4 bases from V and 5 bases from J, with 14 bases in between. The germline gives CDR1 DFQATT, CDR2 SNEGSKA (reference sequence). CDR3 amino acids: CSATRRSETEAFF. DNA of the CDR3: TGCAGTGCTACTCGGCGGAGCGAAACTGAAGCTTTCTTT.

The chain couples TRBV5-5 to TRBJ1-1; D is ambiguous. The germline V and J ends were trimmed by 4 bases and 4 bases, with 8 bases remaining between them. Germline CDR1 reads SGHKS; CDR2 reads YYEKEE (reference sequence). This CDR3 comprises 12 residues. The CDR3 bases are TGTGCCAGCAGCGCCCAGTCCACTGAAGCTTTCTTT. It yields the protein CASSAQSTEAFF.

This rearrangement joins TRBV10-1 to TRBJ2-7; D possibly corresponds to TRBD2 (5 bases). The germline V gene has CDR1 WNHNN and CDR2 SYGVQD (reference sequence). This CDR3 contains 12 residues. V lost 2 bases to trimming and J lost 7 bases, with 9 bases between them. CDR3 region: CASSEGGGEQYF. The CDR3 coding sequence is TGCGCCAGCAGTGAGGGCGGAGGAGAGCAGTACTTC.

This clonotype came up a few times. CDR3 region: CSASRHRGLVGTEAFF. The CDR3 coding sequence is TGCAGTGCTAGTCGCCACAGGGGTTTGGTGGGCACTGAAGCTTTCTTT. The chain joins TRBV20-1 to TRBJ1-1; 7 positions agree with TRBD1. This CDR3 is 16 amino acids long. Per the germline V gene, CDR1 is DFQATT and CDR2 is SNEGSKA (reference sequence). The trim removed 3 bases at V and 4 bases at J, leaving 14 bases unmatched.

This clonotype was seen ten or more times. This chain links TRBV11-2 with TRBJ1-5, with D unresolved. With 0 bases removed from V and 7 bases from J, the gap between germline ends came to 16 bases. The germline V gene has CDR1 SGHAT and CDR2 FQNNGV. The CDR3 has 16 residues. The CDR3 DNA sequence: TGTGCCAGCAGCTTAGAGGTGTTGAGGGCGGGACAGCCCCAGCATTTT. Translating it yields CASSLEVLRAGQPQHF. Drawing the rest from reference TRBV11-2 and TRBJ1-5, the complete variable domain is EAGVAQSPRYKIIEKRQSVAFWCNPISGHATLYWYQQILGQGPKLLIQFQNNGVVDDSQLPKDRFSAERLKGVDSTLKIQPAKLEDSAVYLCASSLEVLRAGQPQHFGDGTRLSIL.

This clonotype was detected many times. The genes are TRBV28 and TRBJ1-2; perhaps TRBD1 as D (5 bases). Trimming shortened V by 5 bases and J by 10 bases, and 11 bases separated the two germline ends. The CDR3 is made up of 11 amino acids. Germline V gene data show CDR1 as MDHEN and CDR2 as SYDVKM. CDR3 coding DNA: TGTGCCAGCAGTGCGGGACCGAACTACACCTTC. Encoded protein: CASSAGPNYTF.

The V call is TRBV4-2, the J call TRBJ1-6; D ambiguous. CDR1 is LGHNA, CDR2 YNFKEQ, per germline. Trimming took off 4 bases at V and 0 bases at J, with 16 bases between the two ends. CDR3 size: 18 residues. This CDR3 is CASSPPADGSSYNSPLHF. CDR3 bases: TGTGCCAGCAGCCCACCGGCGGACGGGAGCTCCTATAATTCACCCCTCCACTTT.

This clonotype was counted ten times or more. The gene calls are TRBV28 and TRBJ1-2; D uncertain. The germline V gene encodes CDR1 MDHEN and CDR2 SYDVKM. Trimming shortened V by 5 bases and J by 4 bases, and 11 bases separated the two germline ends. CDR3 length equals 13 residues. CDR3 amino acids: CASSRESFYGYTF. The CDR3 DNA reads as TGTGCCAGCAGTCGGGAGTCCTTCTATGGCTACACCTTC.

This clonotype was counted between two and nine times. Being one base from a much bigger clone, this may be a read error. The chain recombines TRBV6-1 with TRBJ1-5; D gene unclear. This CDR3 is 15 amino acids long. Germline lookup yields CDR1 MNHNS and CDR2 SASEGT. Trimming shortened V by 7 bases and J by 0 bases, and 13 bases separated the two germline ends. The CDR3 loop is CASKWRHYSNQPQHF. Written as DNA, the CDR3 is TGTGCCAGCAAATGGAGGCATTATAGCAATCAGCCCCAGCATTTT.

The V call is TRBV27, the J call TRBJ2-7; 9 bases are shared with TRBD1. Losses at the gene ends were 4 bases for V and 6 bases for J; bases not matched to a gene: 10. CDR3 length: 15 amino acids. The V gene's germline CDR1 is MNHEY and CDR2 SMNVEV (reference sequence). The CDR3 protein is CASSSSGTGRTEQYF. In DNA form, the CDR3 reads TGTGCCAGCAGTTCCTCCGGGACAGGGAGGACCGAGCAGTACTTC.

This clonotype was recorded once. CDR3 amino acids: CSASPEGYWQETQYF. CDR3 in DNA: TGCAGTGCTAGCCCCGAAGGATATTGGCAAGAGACCCAGTACTTC. The chain recombines TRBV20-1 with TRBJ2-5; D is unclear. V was pared by 3 bases and J by 2 bases, with 16 bases between. The V gene's germline CDR1 is DFQATT and CDR2 SNEGSKA (reference sequence). The CDR3 is 15 amino acids.

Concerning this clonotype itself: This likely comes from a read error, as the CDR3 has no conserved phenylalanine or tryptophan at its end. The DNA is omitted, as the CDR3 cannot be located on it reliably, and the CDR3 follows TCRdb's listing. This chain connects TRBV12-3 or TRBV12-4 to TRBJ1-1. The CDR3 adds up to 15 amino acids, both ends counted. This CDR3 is CASRFDPASSTEACV.

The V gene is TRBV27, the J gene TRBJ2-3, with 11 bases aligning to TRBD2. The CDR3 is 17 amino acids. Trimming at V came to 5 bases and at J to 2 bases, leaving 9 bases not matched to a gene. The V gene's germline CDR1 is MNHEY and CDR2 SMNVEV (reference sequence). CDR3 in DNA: TGTGCCAGCAGTCCCCCCCGACTAGCGGGGTTCACAGATACGCAGTATTTT. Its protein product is CASSPPRLAGFTDTQYF.

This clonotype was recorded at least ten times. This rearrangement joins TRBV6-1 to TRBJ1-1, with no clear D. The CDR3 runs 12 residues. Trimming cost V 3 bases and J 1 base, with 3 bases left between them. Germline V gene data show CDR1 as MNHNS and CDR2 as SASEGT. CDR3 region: CASSDWNTEAFF. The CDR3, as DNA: TGTGCCAGCAGTGACTGGAACACTGAAGCTTTCTTT.

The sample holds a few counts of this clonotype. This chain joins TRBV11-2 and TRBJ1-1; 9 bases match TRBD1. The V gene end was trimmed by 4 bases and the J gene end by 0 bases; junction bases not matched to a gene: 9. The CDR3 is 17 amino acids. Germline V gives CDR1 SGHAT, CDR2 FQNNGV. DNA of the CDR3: TGTGCCAGCAGCTCAGGACAGGGGCTCCACATGAACACTGAAGCTTTCTTT. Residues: CASSSGQGLHMNTEAFF.

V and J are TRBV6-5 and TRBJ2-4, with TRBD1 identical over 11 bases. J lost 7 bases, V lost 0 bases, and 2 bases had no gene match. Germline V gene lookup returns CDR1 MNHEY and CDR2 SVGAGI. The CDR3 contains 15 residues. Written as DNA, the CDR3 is TGTGCCAGCAGTTACTCTGGGGACAGGGGGAACATTCAGTACTTC. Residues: CASSYSGDRGNIQYF.

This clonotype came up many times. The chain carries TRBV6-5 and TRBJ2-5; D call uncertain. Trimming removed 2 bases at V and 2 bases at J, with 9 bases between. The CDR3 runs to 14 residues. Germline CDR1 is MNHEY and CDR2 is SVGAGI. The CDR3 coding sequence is TGTGCCAGCAGTTACGGTTTAGGTCAAGAGACCCAGTACTTC. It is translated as CASSYGLGQETQYF.